The 2 T cell receptor beta chains below come from one sample, sequenced in a study of control samples from healthy donors and cancer patients. The table came from immunoSEQ multiplex PCR; TCRdb's copy has only in-frame clones and leaves some out. Of roughly 55,000 clones in the sample, 90% to 96% were seen once. Sequenced material: blood. These receptors all come from a woman under 30 in good health.

V gene TRBV6-2 or TRBV6-3 combines with J gene TRBJ2-2; 15 bases agree with TRBD2. Trimming cost V 6 bases and J 0 bases; bases outside gene matches: 5. The CDR3 has 18 residues. The germline CDR1 and CDR2 sequences are MNHEY and SVGEGT. For the CDR3, the DNA is TGTGCCAGCAGCCCCGGGACTAGCGGGGGGCCGAACACCGGGGAGCTGTTTTTT. It codes for CASSPGTSGGPNTGELFF.

This clone has only one observation. The rearrangement links TRBV29-1 to TRBJ1-1, with D possibly being TRBD1 (5 bases). Trimming took off 8 bases at V and 6 bases at J, with 16 bases between the two ends. The CDR3 extends over 12 amino acids. Germline CDR1 and CDR2: SQVTM and ANQGSEA. Written as DNA, the CDR3 is TGCAGCACCCGAGGGGTCGTTGCTGAAGCTTTCTTT. Translated, it gives CSTRGVVAEAFF.